Here is one T cell receptor (beta chain) with its context. Each CDR3 protein gets one entry after TCRdb re-called the 5' RACE reads with MiXCR. The sample consists of 500,000 to 700,000 distinct CDR3 sequences, 15% to 20% of them appearing once. This sample is part of a study of T cells after yellow fever vaccination. The CDR3 length is 18 residues. The V gene's germline CDR1 is SGHDN and CDR2 FVKESK. V was clipped by 0 bases and J by 1 base, with 18 bases between them. The material was PBMCs, obtained 15 days after the yellow fever booster vaccination. The TCR originated in a man younger than 45 who received the YFV17D yellow fever vaccine. The rearrangement links TRBV14 to TRBJ2-5, with D hard to call. CDR3 DNA: TGTGCCAGCAGCCAAGAAGATTTATATCGGAAACGCCAAGAGACCCAGTACTTC. It encodes CASSQEDLYRKRQETQYF. Looking up the rest from reference TRBV14 and TRBJ2-5 gives the full variable domain: EAGVTQFPSHSVIEKGQTVTLRCDPISGHDNLYWYRRVMGKEIKFLLHFVKESKQDESGMPNNRFLAERTGGTYSTLKVQPAELEDSGVYFCASSQEDLYRKRQETQYFGPGTRLLVL.